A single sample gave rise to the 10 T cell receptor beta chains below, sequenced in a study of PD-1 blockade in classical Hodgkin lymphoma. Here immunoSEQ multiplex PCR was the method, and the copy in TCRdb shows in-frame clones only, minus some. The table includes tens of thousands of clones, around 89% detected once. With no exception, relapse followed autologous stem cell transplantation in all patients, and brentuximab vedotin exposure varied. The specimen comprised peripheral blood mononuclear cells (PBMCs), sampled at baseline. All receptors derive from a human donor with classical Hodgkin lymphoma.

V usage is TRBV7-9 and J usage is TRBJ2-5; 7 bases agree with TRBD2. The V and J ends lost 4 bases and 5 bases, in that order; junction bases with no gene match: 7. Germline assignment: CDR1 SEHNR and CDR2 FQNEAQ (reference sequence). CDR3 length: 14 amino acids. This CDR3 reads CASSWGGSTETQYF. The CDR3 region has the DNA TGTGCCAGCAGCTGGGGGGGGTCTACGGAGACCCAGTACTTC. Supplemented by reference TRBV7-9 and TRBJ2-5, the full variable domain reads DTGVSQNPRHKITKRGQNVTFRCDPISEHNRLYWYRQTLGQGPEFLTYFQNEAQLEKSRLLSDRFSAERPKGSFSTLEIQRTEQGDSAMYLCASSWGGSTETQYFGPGTRLLVL.

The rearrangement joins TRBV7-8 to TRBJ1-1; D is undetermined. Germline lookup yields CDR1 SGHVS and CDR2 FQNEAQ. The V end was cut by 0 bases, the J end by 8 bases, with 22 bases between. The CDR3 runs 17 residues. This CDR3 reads CASSLALSPPPRPEAFF. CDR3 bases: TGTGCCAGCAGCTTAGCGCTAAGCCCACCCCCTCGGCCCGAAGCTTTCTTT.

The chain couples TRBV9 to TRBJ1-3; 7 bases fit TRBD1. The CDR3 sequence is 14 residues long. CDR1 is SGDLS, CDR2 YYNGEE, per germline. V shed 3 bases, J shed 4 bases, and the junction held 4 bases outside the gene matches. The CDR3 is CASSEGGAGNTIYF. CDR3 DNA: TGTGCCAGCAGCGAAGGGGGCGCCGGAAACACCATATATTTT.

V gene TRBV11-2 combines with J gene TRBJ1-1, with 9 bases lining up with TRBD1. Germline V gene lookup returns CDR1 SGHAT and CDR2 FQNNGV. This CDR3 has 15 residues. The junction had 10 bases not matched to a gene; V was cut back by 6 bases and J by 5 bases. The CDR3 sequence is CASRKQGALFTEAFF. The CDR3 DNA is TGTGCCAGCAGAAAACAGGGGGCCCTTTTTACTGAAGCTTTCTTT.

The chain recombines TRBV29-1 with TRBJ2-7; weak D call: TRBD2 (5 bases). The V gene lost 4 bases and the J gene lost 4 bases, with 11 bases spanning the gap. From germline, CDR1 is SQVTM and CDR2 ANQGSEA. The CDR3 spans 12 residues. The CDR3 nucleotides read TGCAGCGTTGGGACTCTCGGGTACGAGCAGTACTTC. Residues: CSVGTLGYEQYF.

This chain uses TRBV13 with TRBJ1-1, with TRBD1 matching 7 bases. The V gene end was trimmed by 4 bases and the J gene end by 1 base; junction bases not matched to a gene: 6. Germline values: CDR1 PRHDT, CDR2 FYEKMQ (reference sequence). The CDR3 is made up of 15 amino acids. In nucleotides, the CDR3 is TGTGCCAGCAGCTGGAGAGGGACAGAGAACACTGAAGCTTTCTTT. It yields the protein CASSWRGTENTEAFF. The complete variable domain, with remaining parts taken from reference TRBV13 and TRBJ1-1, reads AAGVIQSPRHLIKEKRETATLKCYPIPRHDTVYWYQQGPGQDPQFLISFYEKMQSDKGSIPDRFSAQQFSDYHSELNMSSLELGDSALYFCASSWRGTENTEAFFGQGTRLTVV.

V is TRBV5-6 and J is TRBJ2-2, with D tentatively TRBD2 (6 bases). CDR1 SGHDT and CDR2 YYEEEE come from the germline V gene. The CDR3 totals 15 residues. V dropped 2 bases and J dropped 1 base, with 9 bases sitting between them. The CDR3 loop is CASSFGTVNTGELFF. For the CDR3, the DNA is TGTGCCAGCAGCTTCGGGACTGTGAACACCGGGGAGCTGTTTTTT.

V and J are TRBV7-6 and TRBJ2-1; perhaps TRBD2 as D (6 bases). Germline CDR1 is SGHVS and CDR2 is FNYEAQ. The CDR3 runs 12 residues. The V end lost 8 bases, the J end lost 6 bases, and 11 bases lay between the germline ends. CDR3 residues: CASRDFSNEQFF. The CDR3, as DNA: TGTGCCAGCCGGGACTTCTCCAATGAGCAGTTCTTC. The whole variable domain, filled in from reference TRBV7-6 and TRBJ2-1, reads GAGVSQSPRYKVTKRGQDVALRCDPISGHVSLYWYRQALGQGPEFLTYFNYEAQQDKSGLPNDRFSAERPEGSISTLTIQRTEQRDSAMYRCASRDFSNEQFFGPGTRLTVL.

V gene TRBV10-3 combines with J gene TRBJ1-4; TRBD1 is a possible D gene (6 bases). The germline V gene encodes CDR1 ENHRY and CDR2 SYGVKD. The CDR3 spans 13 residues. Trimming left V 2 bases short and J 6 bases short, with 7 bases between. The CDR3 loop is CAISENRDEKLFF. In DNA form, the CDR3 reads TGTGCCATCAGTGAGAACAGGGATGAAAAACTGTTTTTT.

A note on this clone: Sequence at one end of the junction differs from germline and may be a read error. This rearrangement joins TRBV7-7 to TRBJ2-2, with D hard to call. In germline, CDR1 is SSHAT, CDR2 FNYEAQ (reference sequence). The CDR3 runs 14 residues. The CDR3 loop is CASSLEAATGELFF. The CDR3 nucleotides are TGTGCTAGCAGCTTAGAGGCGGCTACCGGGGAGCTGTTTTTT. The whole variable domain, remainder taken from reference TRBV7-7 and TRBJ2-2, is GAGVSQSPRYKVTKRGQDVTLRCDPISSHATLYWYQQALGQGPEFLTYFNYEAQPDKSGLPSDRFSAERPEGSISTLTIQRTEQRDSAMYRCASSLEAATGELFFGEGSRLTVL.